This T cell receptor beta chain was captured in a study of post-analysis software for immune sequencing data. Study-level results: Controls had lower frequencies than patients of 4 or 5 TRBV segments, which included TRBV5-6, TRBV5-1 and TRBV20-1. There was significantly lower normalized Chao1 diversity in multiple sclerosis patients than in controls. F-measure co-clustering was strong for batch-matched samples.

Unique molecular identifiers tagged the TCR beta cDNA libraries. Each batch of roughly 0.9 to 11 million T cells produced roughly 0.5 million cDNA molecules. Each CDR3 protein gets one entry after TCRdb re-called the PCR reads with MiXCR. The table lists 820,000 or so distinct CDR3 sequences, roughly 58% of them singletons. Germline loops: CDR1 MNHNY, CDR2 SVGAGI (reference sequence). The CDR3 consists of 16 residues. The V gene end was trimmed by 2 bases and the J gene end by 5 bases; junction bases not matched to a gene: 11. Of note for this clonotype: Its antigen is still unknown.

The specimen sequenced was blood. The chain carries TRBV6-6 and TRBJ2-5; 7 positions match TRBD2. The sequence derives from a girl aged 10 to 17 with multiple sclerosis. CDR3: CASSYAFGEGPETQYF. CDR3 nucleotide sequence: TGTGCCAGCAGTTACGCCTTTGGGGAGGGCCCGGAGACCCAGTACTTC.